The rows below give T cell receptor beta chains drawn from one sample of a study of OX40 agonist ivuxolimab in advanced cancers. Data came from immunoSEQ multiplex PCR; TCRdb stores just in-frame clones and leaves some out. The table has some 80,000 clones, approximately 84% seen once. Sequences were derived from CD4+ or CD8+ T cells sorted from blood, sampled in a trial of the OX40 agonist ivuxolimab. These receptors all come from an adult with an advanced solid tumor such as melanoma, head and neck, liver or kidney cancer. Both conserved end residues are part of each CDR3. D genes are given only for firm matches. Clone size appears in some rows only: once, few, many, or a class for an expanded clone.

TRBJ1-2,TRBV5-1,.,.,TGCGCCAGCAGCCCACAGGGTCAGGCGAACTATGGCTACACCTTC,CASSPQGQANYGYTF
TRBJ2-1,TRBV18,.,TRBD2,TGTGCCAGCTCACCACCTAGCGGGTCGTACAATGAGCAGTTCTTC,CASSPPSGSYNEQFF
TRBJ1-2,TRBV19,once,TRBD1,TGTGCCAGTAGTATAAATGCAGGGGGCTCTGGCTACACCTTC,CASSINAGGSGYTF
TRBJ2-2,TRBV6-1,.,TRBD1,TGTGCCTCCTGGACAGGGAGAACCGGGGAGCTGTTTTTT,CASWTGRTGELFF
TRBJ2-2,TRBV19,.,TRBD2,TGTGCCAGTAGTATAGGTAGCGGGAGTACCGGGGAGCTGTTTTTT,CASSIGSGSTGELFF
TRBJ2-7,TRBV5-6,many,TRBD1,TGTGCCAGCAGCTTCCGGACAGGGGGATACTACGAGCAGTACTTC,CASSFRTGGYYEQYF
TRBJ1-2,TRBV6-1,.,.,TGTGCCAGCAGTGCTGGGCCTAATGATGGCTACACCTTC,CASSAGPNDGYTF
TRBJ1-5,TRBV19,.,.,TGTGCCAGTAGGGCACTCCTGAATCAGCCCCAGCATTTT,CASRALLNQPQHF
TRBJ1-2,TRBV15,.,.,TGTGCCACCAGCAGAGAAGGGGCTCGGGGCTACACCTTC,CATSREGARGYTF
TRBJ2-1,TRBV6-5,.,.,TGTGCCAGCAGTTACTCTAAGGGGGGTCTGATCTATGAGCAGTTCTTC,CASSYSKGGLIYEQFF
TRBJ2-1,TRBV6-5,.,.,TGTGCCAGCAGTTACATAGGAGGTGAGCAGTTCTTC,CASSYIGGEQFF
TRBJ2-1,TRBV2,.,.,TGTGCCAGCAGCCAAAACAGGGCCCCTGGGAATGAGCAGTTCTTC,CASSQNRAPGNEQFF
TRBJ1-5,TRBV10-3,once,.,TGTGCCATCAGTGACATAGGGGTGACTCAGCCCCAGCATTTT,CAISDIGVTQPQHF
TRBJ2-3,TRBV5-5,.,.,TGTGCCAGCAGCGTCAATGGGAAGGACACAGATACGCAGTATTTT,CASSVNGKDTDTQYF
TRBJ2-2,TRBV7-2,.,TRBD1,TGTGCCAGCAGCTCGGGACAGCCCGGGGAGCTGTTTTTT,CASSSGQPGELFF
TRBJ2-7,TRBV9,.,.,TGTGCCAGCAGCGTAGGAGGGGGACGTTCCTACGAGCAGTACTTC,CASSVGGGRSYEQYF
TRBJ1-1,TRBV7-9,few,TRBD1,TGTGCCAGCAGGTCGGGACAGGCCACCACTGAAGCTTTCTTT,CASRSGQATTEAFF
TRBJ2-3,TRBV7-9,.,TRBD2,TGTGCCAGCAGCTTACGAAGGGCTAGCGGTGACCGGCAGTATTTT,CASSLRRASGDRQYF
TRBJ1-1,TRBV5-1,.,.,TGCGCCAGCAGCTTGGGGGGCTCCGCGGGTCAGAACACTGAAGCTTTCTTT,CASSLGGSAGQNTEAFF
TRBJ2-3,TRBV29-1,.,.,TGCAGCGCACCAAGCCCGACCAAACCAGATACGCAGTATTTT,CSAPSPTKPDTQYF
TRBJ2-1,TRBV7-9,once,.,TGTGCCAGCAGTCTCTCGGGAGTCGGGTGGAAAGATGAGCAGTTCTTC,CASSLSGVGWKDEQFF
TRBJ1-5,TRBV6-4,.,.,TGTGCCAGCAGTCTTGACAGTTATCAGCCCCAGCATTTT,CASSLDSYQPQHF
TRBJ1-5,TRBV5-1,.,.,TGCGCCAGCAGCTTGAGGGGGGGCGAGCAGCCCCAGCATTTT,CASSLRGGEQPQHF
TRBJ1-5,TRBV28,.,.,TGTGCCAGCAGTTCGGGATCCGGCGGGGGCAGGGCGGGGAATCAGCCCCAGCATTTT,CASSSGSGGGRAGNQPQHF
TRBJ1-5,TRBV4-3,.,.,TGCGCCAGCAGCCAAAGGCCGGCGCGGGTCGGGGGCCCCAATCAGCCCCAGCATTTT,CASSQRPARVGGPNQPQHF
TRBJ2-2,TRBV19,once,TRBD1,TGTGCCAGCGGACGGGGGACCGGGACAGGGAGATCCACCGGGGAGCTGTTTTTT,CASGRGTGTGRSTGELFF
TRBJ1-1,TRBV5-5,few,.,TGTGCCAGCAGCTTGTACCCCCGGGGTCGGAAGGCTGAAGCTTTCTTT,CASSLYPRGRKAEAFF
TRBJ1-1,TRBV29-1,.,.,TGCAGCGTTGGAGAGGGGTCGGGGGGGGCTGAAGCTTTCTTT,CSVGEGSGGAEAFF
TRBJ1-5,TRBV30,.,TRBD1,TGTGCCTGGAGTGTGGGGCAGGGGGTACAGCCCCAGCATTTT,CAWSVGQGVQPQHF
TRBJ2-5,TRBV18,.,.,TGTGCCAGCTCAGATCGAGAGACCCAGTACTTC,CASSDRETQYF
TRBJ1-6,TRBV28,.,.,TGTGCCAGCAGTCAACAGGGCCCCAGAGTTACCCTCCACTTT,CASSQQGPRVTLHF
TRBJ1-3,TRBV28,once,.,TGTGCCAGCATGGGGTTAGGGGACTCTGGAAACACCATATATTTT,CASMGLGDSGNTIYF
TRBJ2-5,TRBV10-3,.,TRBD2,TGTGCCATCAGTGTTAGCGGGGGACGACAAGAGACCCAGTACTTC,CAISVSGGRQETQYF
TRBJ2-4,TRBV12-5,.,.,TGTGCTAGTGGTTGGGCAGGGGCCGCCAAAAACATTCAGTACTTC,CASGWAGAAKNIQYF
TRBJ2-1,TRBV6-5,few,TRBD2,TGTGCCACCGCCTTAGCGGGAGGCTACAATGAGCAGTTCTTC,CATALAGGYNEQFF
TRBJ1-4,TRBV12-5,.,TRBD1,TGTGCTAGTGGTTTGGGAACCGGGACAGGAGCAACTAATGAAAAACTGTTTTTT,CASGLGTGTGATNEKLFF
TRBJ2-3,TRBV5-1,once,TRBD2,TGCGCCAGCAGCTTGGTTTCGGGGGGGAGCACAGATACGCAGTATTTT,CASSLVSGGSTDTQYF
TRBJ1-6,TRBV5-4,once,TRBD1,TGTGCCAGCAGCCCGGACAGGACCTATTCACCCCTCCACTTT,CASSPDRTYSPLHF
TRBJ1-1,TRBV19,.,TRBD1,TGTGCCAGTAGTAGGCGGGACAGAGGGAACACTGAAGCTTTCTTT,CASSRRDRGNTEAFF
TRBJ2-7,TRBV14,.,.,TGTGCCAGCAGCCAAGGGGGGGAGCAGTACTTC,CASSQGGEQYF
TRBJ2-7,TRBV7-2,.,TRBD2,TGTGCCAGCAGCTTACCAAGACTAGCGGGAGGTACCTCCTACGAGCAGTACTTC,CASSLPRLAGGTSYEQYF
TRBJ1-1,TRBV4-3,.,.,TGCGCCAGCAGCCTCACAGTGAACACTGAAGCTTTCTTT,CASSLTVNTEAFF
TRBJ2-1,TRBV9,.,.,TGTGCCAGCAGCGTAGGGGGCCTTGGTTCCAATGAGCAGTTCTTC,CASSVGGLGSNEQFF
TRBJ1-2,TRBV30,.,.,TGTGCCTGGAGTGCCCACTGGACTGAGTATGGCTACACCTTC,CAWSAHWTEYGYTF
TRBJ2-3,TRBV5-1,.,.,TGCGCCAGCAGCCGAACAGATACGCAGTATTTT,CASSRTDTQYF
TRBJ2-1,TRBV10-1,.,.,TGCGCCAGCAGTGAAGGGGGAAGGGCTGAGCAGTTCTTC,CASSEGGRAEQFF
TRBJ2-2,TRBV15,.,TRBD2,TGTGCCACCAGCATAAGGACGGGAGGACCTGGGGAGCTGTTTTTT,CATSIRTGGPGELFF
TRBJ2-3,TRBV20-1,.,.,TGCAGTGCTTTCGCCTTTGGTACGCAGTATTTT,CSAFAFGTQYF
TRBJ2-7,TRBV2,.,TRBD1,TGTGCCAGCAGTGCCACAGGGGACGAGCAGTACTTC,CASSATGDEQYF
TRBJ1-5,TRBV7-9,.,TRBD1,TGTGCCAGCAGCGGGATAGACAGGGGGGGTCAGCCCCAGCATTTT,CASSGIDRGGQPQHF
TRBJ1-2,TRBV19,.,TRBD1,TGTGCCAGTATCCCCCAGGGGGCCAGAGGCTATGGCTACACCTTC,CASIPQGARGYGYTF
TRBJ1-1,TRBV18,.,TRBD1,TGTGCCAGCTCCGGACAGGGGATAAAGGCTTTCTTT,CASSGQGIKAFF
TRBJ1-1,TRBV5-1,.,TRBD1,TGCGCCAGCAGCTTGGAGGGGACAGGCACTGAAGCTTTCTTT,CASSLEGTGTEAFF
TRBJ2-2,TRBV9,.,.,TGTGCCAGCAGCTCACAGGCGAACACCGGGGAGCTGTTTTTT,CASSSQANTGELFF
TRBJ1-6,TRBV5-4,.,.,TGTGCCAGCAGCCCGAGGAATTCACCCCTCCACTTT,CASSPRNSPLHF
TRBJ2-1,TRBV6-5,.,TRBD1,TGTGCCAGCAGTTCAGACAGGGGGCGGAGCAATGAGCAGTTCTTC,CASSSDRGRSNEQFF
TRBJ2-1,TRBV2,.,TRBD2,TGTGCCAGCAGCCACAGGACTAGCGGGAGCTACAATGAGCAGTTCTTC,CASSHRTSGSYNEQFF
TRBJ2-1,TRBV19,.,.,TGTGCCAGTAGTCCCCTGGGGTATGAGCAGTTCTTC,CASSPLGYEQFF